Shown below are 21 T cell receptor beta chains from a single sample sequenced in a study of response to subunit inactivated influenza vaccine. TCRdb analysed the RT-PCR reads with MiXCR anew, one entry per CDR3 protein. The sample consists of 630,000 or so distinct CDR3 sequences, 15% to 19% of them appearing once. This specimen consisted of PBMCs from blood, obtained approximately 13 days after vaccination. The receptors originated from a middle-aged man who received an inactivated influenza vaccine.

The rearrangement links TRBV6-2 or TRBV6-3 to TRBJ2-1; no clear D gene. The CDR3 spans 19 residues. Germline V gene data show CDR1 as MNHEY and CDR2 as SVGEGT. Trimming pared 6 bases from V and 0 bases from J, leaving 24 bases between. The CDR3 DNA sequence: TGTGCCAGCAGACGGAATCGGGTGGGCAGAAGAACCTCCTACAATGAGCAGTTCTTC. Its translation is CASRRNRVGRRTSYNEQFF.

The V and J genes are TRBV7-3 and TRBJ2-3, with a possible D match to TRBD2 (6 bases). Germline V gives CDR1 SGHTA, CDR2 FQGTGA. CDR3 length: 16 amino acids. V was clipped by 1 base and J by 0 bases, with 11 bases between them. The CDR3 sequence: CASSLNGGRSTDTQYF. In DNA form, the CDR3 reads TGTGCCAGCAGCTTAAACGGGGGACGGAGCACAGATACGCAGTATTTT.

The rearrangement uses TRBV4-1 and TRBJ1-6, with D unresolved. The CDR3 covers 15 residues. Trimming removed 3 bases at V and 4 bases at J, with 10 bases between. Germline V gene data show CDR1 as MGHRA and CDR2 as YSYEKL. The DNA for the CDR3 is TGCGCCAGCAGCCAGGGGATCGGGTATAATTCACCCCTCCACTTT. It translates to CASSQGIGYNSPLHF.

This chain joins TRBV20-1 and TRBJ2-3; D gene uncertain. V shed 6 bases and J shed 6 bases, with 13 bases lying between them. Germline assignment: CDR1 DFQATT and CDR2 SNEGSKA (reference sequence). CDR3 length: 12 residues. CDR3 amino acids: CSARALEDTQYF. The CDR3 DNA reads as TGCAGTGCACGGGCCTTAGAGGATACGCAGTATTTT.

There are a few counts of this clonotype. V is TRBV12-3 or TRBV12-4 and J is TRBJ2-5; perhaps TRBD2 as D (5 bases). CDR3 length: 14 amino acids. Trimming cost V 4 bases and J 5 bases, with 14 bases left between them. The CDR3 region is CASSSNVGGETQYF. CDR3 DNA sequence: TGTGCCAGCAGTTCCAACGTAGGCGGGGAGACCCAGTACTTC.

This rearrangement joins TRBV27 to TRBJ2-1, with TRBD2 as a possible D gene (5 bases). The CDR3 runs 16 residues. Germline V lookup: CDR1 MNHEY, CDR2 SMNVEV (reference sequence). Trimming took 6 bases from V and 0 from J, leaving 15 bases between them. This chain's CDR3 is CASSLGLGSSYNEQFF. The CDR3 DNA is TGTGCCAGCAGCCTCGGACTGGGAAGCTCCTACAATGAGCAGTTCTTC.

This clonotype was counted at least ten times. The chain joins TRBV28 to TRBJ1-2; D is ambiguous. Trimming removed 5 bases from V and 5 bases from J, with 9 bases in between. The germline V gene has CDR1 MDHEN and CDR2 SYDVKM. The CDR3 sequence is 12 residues long. CDR3 nucleotides: TGTGCCAGCAGTAAAATCCTTTATGGCTACACCTTC. Translation: CASSKILYGYTF.

This sequence joins TRBV12-3 or TRBV12-4 and TRBJ2-1, with D tentatively TRBD2 (7 bases). With 2 bases removed from V and 14 bases from J, the gap between germline ends came to 13 bases. There are 12 residues in the CDR3. The CDR3 DNA reads as TGTGCCAGCAGTTTAAACGGGGAGGGGGAGTTCTTC. Protein: CASSLNGEGEFF.

The chain is built from TRBV29-1 and TRBJ1-1, with D hard to call. The V gene's germline CDR1 is SQVTM and CDR2 ANQGSEA. CDR3 length: 11 residues. Trimming stripped 5 bases from V and 4 bases from J, with 8 bases between. This CDR3 is CSVRRSTEAFF. Here the CDR3 DNA reads TGCAGCGTTCGACGAAGCACTGAAGCTTTCTTT. Together with reference TRBV29-1 and TRBJ1-1, the CDR3 gives the full variable domain: SAVISQKPSRDICQRGTSLTIQCQVDSQVTMMFWYRQQPGQSLTLIATANQGSEATYESGFVIDKFPISRPNLTFSTLTVSNMSPEDSSIYLCSVRRSTEAFFGQGTRLTVV.

The genes are TRBV30 and TRBJ2-2; perhaps TRBD2 as D (5 bases). Germline V CDR1 and CDR2: GTSNPN, SVGIG (reference sequence). Trimming shortened V by 0 bases and J by 7 bases, and 12 bases separated the two germline ends. This CDR3 has 14 amino acids. The CDR3 DNA reads TGTGCCTGGAGTGTTCGGGGTAATGTCGGGGAGCTGTTTTTT. Its protein product is CAWSVRGNVGELFF.

In this sample, this clonotype turned up a few times. The chain carries TRBV29-1 and TRBJ2-1, with TRBD2 identical over 10 bases. The CDR3 loop spans 18 amino acids. The V and J ends lost 2 bases and 4 bases, in that order; junction bases with no gene match: 14. Germline V gene data show CDR1 as SQVTM and CDR2 as ANQGSEA. The CDR3 is CSVEFSFLAGANYNEQFF. CDR3 sequence (DNA): TGCAGCGTTGAATTCTCCTTTCTAGCGGGGGCTAATTACAATGAGCAGTTCTTC.

The CDR3: CASSFLLDQETQYF. The CDR3 DNA sequence: TGTGCCAGCAGTTTTTTACTAGACCAAGAGACCCAGTACTTC. The rearrangement links TRBV12-3 or TRBV12-4 to TRBJ2-5; perhaps TRBD2 as D (5 bases). V dropped 3 bases and J dropped 0 bases, with 8 bases sitting between them. The CDR3 totals 14 residues.

In this sample, this clonotype turned up a few times. This rearrangement joins TRBV12-3 or TRBV12-4 to TRBJ2-3, with D possibly called TRBD1 or TRBD2 (5 bases each). The CDR3 runs to 17 residues. Trimming stripped 1 base from V and 0 bases from J, with 14 bases between. CDR3 sequence: CASSLGGLAPSTDTQYF. The CDR3 DNA is TGTGCCAGCAGTTTAGGGGGCCTAGCCCCGAGCACAGATACGCAGTATTTT.

This clonotype was counted a few times. The gene calls are TRBV2 and TRBJ2-3; possible D gene TRBD2, 5 bases. The V end was cut by 3 bases, the J end by 1 base, with 14 bases between. This CDR3 comprises 16 residues. The germline gives CDR1 SNHLY, CDR2 FYNNEI. CDR3 sequence: CASSEWLAGGTDTQYF. The CDR3 nucleotides are TGTGCCAGCAGTGAGTGGCTAGCCGGGGGCACAGATACGCAGTATTTT. The whole variable domain, filled in from reference TRBV2 and TRBJ2-3, reads EPEVTQTPSHQVTQMGQEVILRCVPISNHLYFYWYRQILGQKVEFLVSFYNNEISEKSEIFDDQFSVERPDGSNFTLKIRSTKLEDSAMYFCASSEWLAGGTDTQYFGPGTRLTVL.

The chain combines TRBV5-1 with TRBJ2-1, with 7 bases identical to TRBD1. The CDR3 totals 13 residues. V lost 0 bases and J lost 15; bases outside the gene matches: 9. CDR1 and CDR2 (germline): SGHRS, YFSETQ. CDR3 region: CASSLARQGPRFF. The CDR3 nucleotides are TGCGCCAGCAGCTTGGCTAGACAGGGACCTCGGTTCTTC.

This clonotype was picked up many times. The V and J genes are TRBV18 and TRBJ2-7, with D tentatively TRBD1 (6 bases). Trimming stripped 7 bases from V and 0 bases from J, with 10 bases between. The CDR3 runs 13 residues. Germline CDR1 is KGHSH and CDR2 is LQKENI. The CDR3 sequence is CASWSDSSYEQYF. In nucleotides, the CDR3 is TGTGCCAGCTGGTCGGACAGCTCCTACGAGCAGTACTTC.

This rearrangement joins TRBV5-1 to TRBJ2-2; the D gene is possibly TRBD1 (6 bases). Trimming left V 4 bases short and J 3 bases short, with 19 bases between. Per germline, CDR1 SGHRS and CDR2 YFSETQ. CDR3 size: 17 residues. The CDR3 reads CASSVTGKSVDTGELFF. The CDR3 DNA reads as TGCGCCAGCAGCGTAACAGGGAAATCGGTTGACACCGGGGAGCTGTTTTTT.

This clonotype has a count of ten or more. The J gene is TRBJ2-7, the V gene TRBV11-2; D is perhaps TRBD2 (5 bases). CDR1 is SGHAT and CDR2 is FQNNGV in the germline V gene. This CDR3 has 15 residues. V lost 1 base and J lost 4, with 14 bases in between. Here the CDR3 reads CASSLVAKRLYEQYF. The CDR3, as DNA: TGTGCCAGCAGCTTAGTAGCGAAACGATTGTACGAGCAGTACTTC.

At least ten counts were recorded for this clonotype. The chain has TRBV9 and TRBJ2-7; D unresolved. Germline lookup yields CDR1 SGDLS and CDR2 YYNGEE. Between the trimmed V and J ends, which lost 0 bases and 5 bases, there was a span of 15 bases. The CDR3 length is 15 residues. In DNA form, the CDR3 reads TGTGCCAGCAGCGTAGCGGGCGGAACAAACCACGAGCAGTACTTC. It codes for CASSVAGGTNHEQYF. Complete variable domain (other parts from reference TRBV9 and TRBJ2-7): DSGVTQTPKHLITATGQRVTLRCSPRSGDLSVYWYQQSLDQGLQFLIQYYNGEERAKGNILERFSAQQFPDLHSELNLSSLELGDSALYFCASSVAGGTNHEQYFGPGTRLTVT.

The table lists this clonotype with a few counts. The chain couples TRBV6-2 or TRBV6-3 to TRBJ1-5, with 8 bases matching TRBD1. CDR1 and CDR2 from the germline V gene are MNHEY and SVGEGT. The V segment lost 4 bases and the J segment 5 bases; nucleotides outside the gene matches: 4. This CDR3 is 14 amino acids long. CDR3 coding DNA: TGTGCCAGCAGTTCGACAGGGGTCCATCAGCCCCAGCATTTT. Translation: CASSSTGVHQPQHF.

This clonotype was detected only once. The chain combines TRBV7-6 with TRBJ2-7; D possibly corresponds to TRBD1 (6 bases). The CDR3 runs to 14 residues. The V and J ends lost 0 bases and 7 bases respectively, with 13 bases between them. Germline V gene sequence: CDR1 SGHVS, CDR2 FNYEAQ. CDR3 protein: CASSLAGRGGEQYF. In DNA form, the CDR3 reads TGTGCCAGCAGCTTAGCTGGCAGGGGCGGTGAGCAGTACTTC.